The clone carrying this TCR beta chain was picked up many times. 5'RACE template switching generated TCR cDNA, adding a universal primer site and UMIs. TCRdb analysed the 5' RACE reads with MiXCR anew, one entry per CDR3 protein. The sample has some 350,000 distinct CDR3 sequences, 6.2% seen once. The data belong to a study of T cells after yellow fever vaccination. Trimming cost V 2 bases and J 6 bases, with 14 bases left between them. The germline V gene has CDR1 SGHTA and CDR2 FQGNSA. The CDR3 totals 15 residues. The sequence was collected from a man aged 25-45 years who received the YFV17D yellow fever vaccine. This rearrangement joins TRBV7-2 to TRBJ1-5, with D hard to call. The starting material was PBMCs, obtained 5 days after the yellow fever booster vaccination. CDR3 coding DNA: TGTGCCAGCAGCTTATCGGCAGCCATGGGTCAGCCCCAGCATTTT. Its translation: CASSLSAAMGQPQHF.